The rows below give T cell receptor beta chains drawn from one sample of a study of beta chain features in type 1 diabetes. Sequencing used immunoSEQ multiplex PCR; TCRdb keeps in-frame clones, though not all of them. Of about 52,000 clones in the sample, roughly 39% are singletons; the top ten hold around 1.5%. What was sequenced was Tregs from blood. These receptors were collected from a man aged 25 to 45 with type 1 diabetes. The CDR3 runs from the conserved cysteine through the conserved F or W. The D gene is left open where the match is weak. Clone size is given for some rows only: seen once, a few or many times, or a class if the clone is expanded.

CDR3aa,CDR3nt,j_gene,abundance,d_gene,v_gene
CASSPQRGQETQYF,TGTGCCAGCAGCCCCCAGCGGGGACAAGAGACCCAGTACTTC,TRBJ2-5,NA,TRBD2,TRBV11-2
CASSPAAGYEQYF,TGTGCCAGCAGCCCAGCCGCGGGTTACGAGCAGTACTTC,TRBJ2-7,NA,NA,TRBV7-3
CASSLGQADGNTIYF,TGCGCCAGCAGCTTGGGACAGGCCGATGGAAACACCATATATTTT,TRBJ1-3,NA,NA,TRBV5-1
CSVSSGSDTYEQYF,TGCAGCGTGTCTAGCGGGTCCGACACCTACGAGCAGTACTTC,TRBJ2-7,NA,TRBD2,TRBV29-1
CASSSQKNTEAFF,TGTGCCAGTAGTTCACAGAAGAACACTGAAGCTTTCTTT,TRBJ1-1,few,NA,TRBV19
CASSPGLISYEQYF,TGTGCCAGCTCACCAGGACTGATCTCCTACGAGCAGTACTTC,TRBJ2-7,NA,NA,TRBV18
CASSLQTGENEQFF,TGTGCCAGCAGCTTGCAAACAGGGGAGAATGAGCAGTTCTTC,TRBJ2-1,few,TRBD1,TRBV5-4
CASTLRASGEPSYEQYF,TGTGCCAGCACCCTCCGGGCTAGCGGGGAACCTTCCTACGAGCAGTACTTC,TRBJ2-7,few,TRBD2,TRBV27
CASRIDGYEQYF,TGTGCCAGCAGAATTGACGGGTACGAGCAGTACTTC,TRBJ2-7,few,NA,TRBV6-6
CASIGSLAGVYEQYF,TGTGCCAGCATTGGATCACTAGCGGGAGTCTACGAGCAGTACTTC,TRBJ2-7,NA,TRBD2,TRBV28
CASSSLAGANYEQYF,TGCGCCAGCAGCTCATTAGCGGGAGCGAACTACGAGCAGTACTTC,TRBJ2-7,NA,TRBD2,TRBV5-1
CSVAGTVYGVSQETQYF,TGCAGCGTTGCCGGGACAGTTTATGGCGTAAGCCAAGAGACCCAGTACTTC,TRBJ2-5,NA,TRBD1,TRBV29-1
CASSPPEMGSSYNEQFF,TGTGCCAGCAGCCCACCTGAGATGGGCAGTTCCTACAATGAGCAGTTCTTC,TRBJ2-1,few,NA,TRBV7-3
CASSWDSTEAFF,TGCGCCAGCAGCTGGGACAGCACTGAAGCTTTCTTT,TRBJ1-1,NA,TRBD1,TRBV5-1
CAWAYHRESYEQYF,TGTGCCTGGGCGTATCACAGGGAGTCCTACGAGCAGTACTTC,TRBJ2-7,NA,NA,TRBV30
CASSYRGTGNMNTEAFF,TGTGCCAGCAGTTATAGGGGGACAGGGAACATGAACACTGAAGCTTTCTTT,TRBJ1-1,few,TRBD1,TRBV27
CASRLQDSPIEQYF,TGTGCCAGCAGACTACAAGACTCCCCGATCGAGCAGTACTTC,TRBJ2-7,few,NA,TRBV27
CASSSRDTRFYEQYF,TGTGCCAGCAGCTCCCGGGACACGAGATTCTACGAGCAGTACTTC,TRBJ2-7,NA,NA,TRBV7-2
CASSTSAQETQYF,TGTGCCAGCAGCACTAGCGCACAAGAGACCCAGTACTTC,TRBJ2-5,NA,TRBD2,TRBV6-5
CASSFSASADTQYF,TGTGCCAGCAGCTTTTCTGCTAGCGCAGATACGCAGTATTTT,TRBJ2-3,NA,NA,TRBV7-3
CASSRAGGVDTQYF,TGTGCCAGCAGTCGAGCGGGAGGGGTTGATACGCAGTATTTT,TRBJ2-3,NA,TRBD2,TRBV28
CASSSVAGGTADTQYF,TGTGCCAGCTCATCTGTAGCGGGAGGGACGGCAGATACGCAGTATTTT,TRBJ2-3,few,TRBD2,TRBV18
CASSYDRGRQPQHF,TGTGCCAGCAGTTACGACAGGGGGCGTCAGCCCCAGCATTTT,TRBJ1-5,NA,TRBD1,TRBV6-5
CASSRLDRGRNQPQHF,TGTGCCAGCAGCCGATTAGACAGGGGTCGGAATCAGCCCCAGCATTTT,TRBJ1-5,few,TRBD1,TRBV7-7
CASTRQGNTEAFF,TGTGCCAGCACCCGACAGGGGAACACTGAAGCTTTCTTT,TRBJ1-1,few,TRBD1,TRBV6-1
CASSEARPLHF,TGTGCCAGCAGTGAAGCTCGGCCCCTCCACTTT,TRBJ1-6,NA,NA,TRBV6-1
CASSQTLAGGEQYF,TGTGCCAGCAGCCAAACACTAGCGGGAGGTGAGCAGTACTTC,TRBJ2-7,few,TRBD2,TRBV7-2
CASSTGQGSFNTEAFF,TGTGCCAGCTCCACAGGACAGGGCAGTTTTAACACTGAAGCTTTCTTT,TRBJ1-1,few,TRBD1,TRBV18
CASSQARTSAEQYF,TGTGCCAGCAGCCAAGCAAGGACTAGCGCCGAGCAGTACTTC,TRBJ2-7,NA,TRBD2,TRBV4-2
CASSVSTSYNEQFF,TGTGCCAGCTCAGTTTCTACTAGTTACAATGAGCAGTTCTTC,TRBJ2-1,NA,NA,TRBV18